These 10 T cell receptor beta chains came from one sample sequenced in a study of a mutant IDH1 vaccine in newly diagnosed glioma. Regarding time point: baseline, week 1 (first vaccination visit). Treatment indicated: pre-vaccination baseline after standard-of-care therapy. Generated by immunoSEQ multiplex PCR, the TCRdb table keeps only in-frame clones and is missing some. The sample has about 33,000 clones, around 85% seen once. Sequences were derived from PBMCs, sampled from a glioma patient treated with radiotherapy, temozolomide or both. All receptors come from a woman aged 40 to 50 with glioma.

The chain is built from TRBV10-1 and TRBJ1-2; TRBD1 might be the D (5 bases). With 0 bases removed from V and 7 bases from J, the gap between germline ends came to 9 bases. Germline values: CDR1 WNHNN, CDR2 SYGVQD (reference sequence). The CDR3 extends over 13 amino acids. The CDR3 DNA sequence: TGCGCCAGCAGTGAGTCGGGGCGAGGTGGCTACACCTTC. It translates to CASSESGRGGYTF.

The genes are TRBV7-2 and TRBJ1-2, with 9 bases fitting TRBD1. V lost 4 bases, J lost 7 bases, and 7 bases stayed unmatched. CDR1 is SGHTA and CDR2 is FQGNSA in the germline V gene. The CDR3 extends over 14 amino acids. The CDR3 loop is CASSSRTGVPGYTF. DNA of the CDR3: TGTGCCAGCAGCTCCCGGACAGGGGTCCCTGGCTACACCTTC.

V gene TRBV6-1 combines with J gene TRBJ2-1; D gene ambiguous. The CDR3 contains 11 residues. V gave up 7 bases and J gave up 7 bases, with 8 bases separating them. The germline V gene encodes CDR1 MNHNS and CDR2 SASEGT. The CDR3, as DNA: TGTGCCAGCACCATGGAGAATGAGCAGTTCTTC. Amino acids: CASTMENEQFF.

V usage is TRBV7-6 and J usage is TRBJ1-4; weak D call: TRBD1 (6 bases). CDR1 and CDR2 (germline): SGHVS, FNYEAQ. The CDR3 length is 16 residues. V gave up 5 bases and J gave up 0 bases, with 13 bases separating them. The chain's CDR3 is CASSNRQVATNEKLFF. CDR3 DNA: TGTGCCAGCAGCAACCGACAGGTTGCAACTAATGAAAAACTGTTTTTT.

The gene calls are TRBV5-1 and TRBJ1-5; tentatively, D is TRBD1 (5 bases). Deletions cut 4 bases from V and 2 bases from J, with 10 bases between. Germline V gene lookup returns CDR1 SGHRS and CDR2 YFSETQ. The length of the CDR3 is 14 residues. The CDR3 here is CASSPRGGNQPQHF. The CDR3 region has the DNA TGCGCCAGCAGCCCAAGGGGTGGCAATCAGCCCCAGCATTTT.

J is TRBJ2-3 and V is TRBV5-5; 7 bases agree with TRBD2. The CDR3 consists of 14 residues. With 2 bases clipped from V and 2 bases from J, the junction kept 2 bases outside the gene matches. The germline V gene has CDR1 SGHKS and CDR2 YYEKEE (reference sequence). Written as DNA, the CDR3 is TGTGCCAGCAGCTTCAGCGGGGCCACAGATACGCAGTATTTT. Protein product: CASSFSGATDTQYF.

A single count supports this clone. The chain recombines TRBV5-4 with TRBJ2-5; a possible D gene is TRBD2 (5 bases). This CDR3 is built from 15 residues. CDR1 SGHNT and CDR2 YYREEE come from the germline V gene (reference sequence). Trimming took 4 bases from V and 8 from J, leaving 21 bases between them. The chain's CDR3 is CASSTPDSKGQTQYF. The CDR3 DNA reads as TGTGCCAGCAGCACCCCGGACTCGAAAGGCCAAACCCAGTACTTC.

The chain employs TRBV6-5 and TRBJ1-2; 10 nucleotides agree with TRBD1. V was clipped by 6 bases and J by 6 bases; unmatched bases: 4. The CDR3 sequence is 13 residues long. The V gene's germline CDR1 is MNHEY and CDR2 SVGAGI. The CDR3 here is CASSRGTGDGYTF. In DNA, the CDR3 is TGTGCCAGCAGCCGCGGGACAGGGGATGGCTACACCTTC.

The CDR3 bases are TGCGCCAGCAGCCAAGTTGGTCAGGGGAGGCTAAAGAACACTGAAGCTTTCTTT. This gives the protein CASSQVGQGRLKNTEAFF. This chain links TRBV4-1 with TRBJ1-1; a possible D gene is TRBD1 (6 bases). Germline assignment: CDR1 MGHRA and CDR2 YSYEKL. The CDR3 consists of 18 residues. V lost 1 base, J lost 1 base, and 19 bases lay in between.

The CDR3 loop is CASSLDLPGTGGNQPQHF. In DNA form, the CDR3 reads TGCGCCAGCAGCCTCGACCTTCCCGGGACAGGGGGGAACCAGCCCCAGCATTTT. V and J are TRBV4-3 and TRBJ1-5; 11 bases fit TRBD1. Trimming took 4 bases from V and 7 from J; bases not matched to a gene: 15. The CDR3 spans 18 residues. Germline V gene lookup returns CDR1 LGHNA and CDR2 YSLEER.